Reported below is one TCR beta chain. The data belong to a study of T cell responses to AZD1222 COVID-19 vaccine. Assay: immunoSEQ multiplex PCR; the TCRdb copy retains only in-frame clones and omits some. The sample lists roughly 120,000 clones, around 92% occurring once. Germline assignment: CDR1 MNHEY and CDR2 SVGAGI. This CDR3 has 15 amino acids. Germline trimming cut 6 bases from V and 9 bases from J; bases unmatched to any gene: 11. The input for sequencing was peripheral blood, taken on day 0 of AZD1222 vaccination. The receptor's source is an adult in good health. The chain combines TRBV6-5 with TRBJ2-1; 10 bases are shared with TRBD2. The DNA of the CDR3 is TGTGCCAGCAGCGTGGAGACTAGCGGGTCCTTTGAGCAGTTCTTC. Translated: CASSVETSGSFEQFF.